The 26 T cell receptor beta chains presented below share a single source sample, sequenced in a study of CD8 T cells in Susac syndrome. An input of about 0.5 to 1 ug of RNA was subjected to reverse transcription using random hexamers. Each CDR3 protein gets one entry after TCRdb re-called the immunoSEQ multiplex PCR reads with MiXCR. The data show nearly 200,000 distinct CDR3 sequences, around 96% seen once. Sample: CD4+ T cells from PBMCs. These receptor sequences come from a human donor with multiple sclerosis.

This clonotype was seen once. The chain links TRBV29-1 to TRBJ1-1; no reliable D call. The germline V gene has CDR1 SQVTM and CDR2 ANQGSEA. The CDR3 runs to 16 residues. The germline V and J ends were trimmed by 6 bases and 0 bases, with 20 bases remaining between them. The CDR3 reads CSVVSDTDNMNTEAFF. The CDR3 region has the DNA TGCAGCGTAGTATCCGACACTGATAATATGAACACTGAAGCTTTCTTT.

In nucleotides, the CDR3 is TGTGCCAGCGGTTGGGCGGGACAGCCCCAGCATTTT. The encoded protein is CASGWAGQPQHF. The V and J genes are TRBV12-3 or TRBV12-4 and TRBJ1-5; D unresolved. With 8 bases removed from V and 7 bases from J, the gap between germline ends came to 12 bases. The CDR3 has 12 amino acids.

The chain has TRBV30 and TRBJ1-5; 7 nucleotides match TRBD1. The CDR3 covers 13 residues. V trimming: 2 bases; J trimming: 6 bases; junction bases outside the gene matches: 4. Germline-derived CDR1 and CDR2 are GTSNPN and SVGIG (reference sequence). CDR3 nucleotides: TGTGCCTGGAGTTTGACAGGGTCTCAGCCCCAGCATTTT. It is translated as CAWSLTGSQPQHF.

The J gene is TRBJ1-2, the V gene TRBV6-5, with D possibly being TRBD1 (6 bases). In germline, CDR1 is MNHEY, CDR2 SVGAGI. The CDR3 loop spans 12 amino acids. Between the trimmed V and J ends, which lost 5 bases and 7 bases, there was a span of 11 bases. The CDR3 region is CASSEDRSGYTF. Here the CDR3 DNA reads TGTGCCAGCAGTGAGGACAGATCTGGCTACACCTTC.

The chain links TRBV3-1 to TRBJ2-7; 8 bases agree with TRBD2. The CDR3 totals 16 residues. Germline V CDR1 and CDR2: LGHDT, YNNKEL (reference sequence). V trimming: 0 bases; J trimming: 5 bases; junction bases outside the gene matches: 9. This CDR3 reads CASSQDVRGGLDEQYF. The DNA of the CDR3 is TGTGCCAGCAGCCAAGACGTCCGGGGGGGCTTAGACGAGCAGTACTTC.

The chain carries TRBV18 and TRBJ2-1; D possibly corresponds to TRBD2 (5 bases). Germline-derived CDR1 and CDR2 are KGHSH and LQKENI. The CDR3 sequence is 14 residues long. V was pared by 3 bases and J by 6 bases, with 12 bases between. This CDR3 reads CASSPLGGGNEQFF. CDR3 sequence (DNA): TGTGCCAGCTCACCCCTCGGAGGCGGCAATGAGCAGTTCTTC.

CDR3: CATSDEAGELFF. The CDR3 DNA follows: TGTGCCACCAGTGATGAAGCCGGGGAGCTGTTTTTT. The chain links TRBV24-1 to TRBJ2-2; D ambiguous. Trimming left V 3 bases short and J 6 bases short, with 4 bases between. The CDR3 runs 12 residues. CDR1 is KGHDR, CDR2 SFDVKD, per germline.

The chain joins TRBV25-1 to TRBJ2-2; TRBD1 matches at 8 bases. The length of the CDR3 is 14 residues. The V and J ends lost 6 bases and 1 base, in that order; junction bases with no gene match: 1. Germline V gene sequence: CDR1 MGHDK, CDR2 SYGVNS. The CDR3 DNA is TGTGCCAGCAGAGGACAGGGGAACACCGGGGAGCTGTTTTTT. Translating gives CASRGQGNTGELFF.

This chain uses TRBV30 with TRBJ1-2, with no clear D. CDR3 length: 14 amino acids. The ends were cut back, 1 base at V and 0 bases at J, with 9 bases in the middle. Germline V gene lookup returns CDR1 GTSNPN and CDR2 SVGIG (reference sequence). In DNA form, the CDR3 reads TGTGCCTGGAGTGCCCAGGATTCTAACTATGGCTACACCTTC. Its protein product is CAWSAQDSNYGYTF. Looking up the rest from reference TRBV30 and TRBJ1-2 gives the full variable domain: SQTIHQWPATLVQPVGSPLSLECTVEGTSNPNLYWYRQAAGRGLQLLFYSVGIGQISSEVPQNLSASRPQDRQFILSSKKLLLSDSGFYLCAWSAQDSNYGYTFGSGTRLTVV.

The chain recombines TRBV12-3 or TRBV12-4 with TRBJ2-5; a weak D match, TRBD1 (5 bases). This CDR3 has 15 residues. The V gene lost 3 bases and the J gene lost 3 bases, with 14 bases spanning the gap. In DNA form, the CDR3 reads TGTGCCAGCAGTTTTGGGGCAGGGAATAAAGAGACCCAGTACTTC. Translating gives CASSFGAGNKETQYF.

The chain links TRBV2 to TRBJ2-1, with D unclear. Germline CDR1 is SNHLY and CDR2 is FYNNEI. This CDR3 is 15 amino acids long. V was trimmed by 3 bases and J by 6 bases, leaving 15 bases between them. The CDR3 DNA is TGTGCCAGCAGTGATGGACCCAACATGGGCAATGAGCAGTTCTTC. This encodes CASSDGPNMGNEQFF.

CDR3 in amino acids: CASSQSGQHF. Written as DNA, the CDR3 is TGCGCCAGCAGTCAATCGGGACAGCATTTT. The chain recombines TRBV23-1 with TRBJ1-5, with no clear D. TRBV23-1 is flagged as an ORF with uncertain function. This CDR3 is 10 amino acids long. With 0 bases removed from V and 13 bases from J, the gap between germline ends came to 4 bases.

V is TRBV11-3 and J is TRBJ2-7; possibly TRBD2 for D (6 bases). The V and J ends lost 4 bases and 5 bases respectively, with 15 bases between them. In germline, CDR1 is SGHNT, CDR2 YENEEA. This CDR3 spans 14 amino acids. The CDR3 reads CASSSDRGFNEQYF. CDR3 in DNA: TGTGCCAGCAGCTCAGATCGGGGGTTCAACGAGCAGTACTTC.

The chain links TRBV12-3 or TRBV12-4 to TRBJ1-5; perhaps TRBD1 as D (5 bases). There are 15 residues in the CDR3. V lost 5 bases and J 5 bases, leaving 16 bases between the germline ends. CDR3 loop: CASSPGGGIHQPQHF. The CDR3 DNA reads TGTGCCAGCAGTCCGGGGGGGGGAATCCATCAGCCCCAGCATTTT.

In its sample, this clonotype was seen once. This sequence joins TRBV3-1 and TRBJ1-1, with no clear D. The germline V and J ends were trimmed by 3 bases and 1 base, with 15 bases remaining between them. Germline CDR1 and CDR2: LGHDT and YNNKEL (reference sequence). The length of the CDR3 is 16 residues. The CDR3 DNA sequence: TGTGCCAGCAGCCACCTCCGTGCCAGACCGAACACTGAAGCTTTCTTT. Its translation: CASSHLRARPNTEAFF.

The chain employs TRBV29-1 and TRBJ2-2; D is possibly TRBD2 (6 bases). V was pared by 4 bases and J by 4 bases, with 25 bases between. This CDR3 region has 18 residues. Germline loops: CDR1 SQVTM, CDR2 ANQGSEA. CDR3 sequence reads: CSVVGSGPSEGGTGELFF. The CDR3 bases are TGCAGCGTTGTAGGGTCGGGGCCATCGGAGGGCGGCACCGGGGAGCTGTTTTTT.

The chain recombines TRBV3-1 with TRBJ1-2; TRBD1 agrees at 7 bases. V lost 4 bases to trimming and J lost 8 bases; unmatched junction nucleotides: 7. This CDR3 contains 13 residues. Germline loops: CDR1 LGHDT, CDR2 YNNKEL (reference sequence). The CDR3 protein is CASSPRQGSGYTF. In DNA form, the CDR3 reads TGTGCCAGCAGCCCTAGACAGGGAAGCGGCTACACCTTC.

The chain links TRBV24-1 to TRBJ2-2; the D is unclear. Germline CDR1 KGHDR, CDR2 SFDVKD. V lost 9 bases to trimming and J lost 4 bases, with 11 bases between them. This CDR3 contains 13 residues. The CDR3 loop reads CATGTELTGELFF. For the CDR3, the DNA is TGTGCCACCGGTACAGAACTCACCGGGGAGCTGTTTTTT.

The CDR3 sequence is CASSHPSGRAASPLHF. The CDR3 DNA is TGTGCCAGCAGCCATCCCTCGGGCAGAGCGGCTTCACCCCTCCACTTT. J is TRBJ1-6 and V is TRBV5-5; no definite D call. This CDR3 spans 16 amino acids. Germline V CDR1 and CDR2: SGHKS, YYEKEE (reference sequence). Trimming took 4 bases from V and 9 from J, leaving 20 bases between them.

The chain carries TRBV30 and TRBJ2-1, with 7 positions matching TRBD1. This CDR3 has 14 amino acids. The V and J ends lost 5 bases and 3 bases, in that order; junction bases with no gene match: 7. Germline lookup yields CDR1 GTSNPN and CDR2 SVGIG (reference sequence). The CDR3 nucleotides read TGTGCCTGGTCTACAGGGGACCTCTACAATGAGCAGTTCTTC. Protein sequence: CAWSTGDLYNEQFF.

V and J are TRBV7-2 and TRBJ1-5; maybe TRBD1 (5 bases). This CDR3 contains 14 residues. Germline values: CDR1 SGHTA, CDR2 FQGNSA. V lost 5 bases and J lost 1, with 9 bases in between. The chain's CDR3 is CASSPGTSNQPQHF. CDR3 nucleotides: TGTGCCAGCAGCCCAGGGACGAGCAATCAGCCCCAGCATTTT.

The CDR3 DNA reads TGTGCCTGGGCCGGAGCCGCCCGAGGGGCCGGGGAGCTGTTTTTT. Translation: CAWAGAARGAGELFF. The chain employs TRBV30 and TRBJ2-2; D possibly uses TRBD1 or TRBD2 (5 bases each). V lost 5 bases to trimming and J lost 6 bases, with 19 bases between them. The CDR3 is made up of 15 amino acids. The germline V gene encodes CDR1 GTSNPN and CDR2 SVGIG (reference sequence). Full variable domain (outside the CDR3, taken from reference TRBV30 and TRBJ2-2): SQTIHQWPATLVQPVGSPLSLECTVEGTSNPNLYWYRQAAGRGLQLLFYSVGIGQISSEVPQNLSASRPQDRQFILSSKKLLLSDSGFYLCAWAGAARGAGELFFGEGSRLTVL.

As DNA, the CDR3 is TGTGCCTGGAGCAGGACAGGCCCCGGTGGCTACACCTTC. This gives the protein CAWSRTGPGGYTF. The rearrangement links TRBV30 to TRBJ1-2, with TRBD1 matching over 7 bases. This CDR3 contains 13 residues. Per germline, CDR1 GTSNPN and CDR2 SVGIG (reference sequence). The trim removed 3 bases at V and 7 bases at J, leaving 8 bases unmatched.

V and J are TRBV3-1 and TRBJ2-5; tentative D call: TRBD1 (6 bases). V was pared by 11 bases and J by 0 bases, with 10 bases between. The germline gives CDR1 LGHDT, CDR2 YNNKEL (reference sequence). The CDR3 is 12 residues long. For the CDR3, the DNA is TGTGCCTCGGGACATCACCAAGAGACCCAGTACTTC. Amino acids: CASGHHQETQYF.

The chain is built from TRBV19 and TRBJ1-2; no definite D call. The CDR3 consists of 13 residues. Germline V gene sequence: CDR1 LNHDA, CDR2 SQIVND (reference sequence). The V end was cut by 7 bases, the J end by 6 bases, with 15 bases between. The CDR3 region is CASTFGGPDGYTF. CDR3 DNA: TGTGCCAGTACCTTCGGAGGGCCTGATGGCTACACCTTC. Looking up the rest from reference TRBV19 and TRBJ1-2 gives the full variable domain: DGGITQSPKYLFRKEGQNVTLSCEQNLNHDAMYWYRQDPGQGLRLIYYSQIVNDFQKGDIAEGYSVSREKKESFPLTVTSAQKNPTAFYLCASTFGGPDGYTFGSGTRLTVV.

The genes are TRBV11-2 and TRBJ2-4; no definite D call. Looked up from germline, CDR1 is SGHAT and CDR2 is FQNNGV. Trimming removed 3 bases from V and 1 base from J, with 4 bases in between. The CDR3 loop spans 13 amino acids. CDR3 sequence: CASSFSAKNIQYF. The CDR3, as DNA: TGTGCCAGCAGCTTTTCGGCCAAAAACATTCAGTACTTC. Full variable domain (missing parts from reference TRBV11-2 and TRBJ2-4): EAGVAQSPRYKIIEKRQSVAFWCNPISGHATLYWYQQILGQGPKLLIQFQNNGVVDDSQLPKDRFSAERLKGVDSTLKIQPAKLEDSAVYLCASSFSAKNIQYFGAGTRLSVL.